This TCR beta chain was sequenced for a study of radiotherapy plus CTLA-4 blockade in lung cancer. In the study overall: Disease control was achieved by around 30% of patients, and objective responses by about 17%. General study findings and limits: After treatment with radiotherapy plus ipilimumab, TCR clones that came from the tumor expanded in blood. The best prediction of response reportedly came from early blood T cell clone dynamics, with interferon-beta.

Generated by immunoSEQ multiplex PCR, the TCRdb table keeps only in-frame clones and is missing some. The repertoire holds some 74,000 clones, with roughly 78% as singletons. Participants had chemo-refractory metastatic non-small-cell lung cancer and were treated with focal radiation plus ipilimumab CTLA-4 blockade. CDR1 is ENHRY and CDR2 is SYGVKD in the germline V gene. CDR3 length: 13 amino acids. The V and J ends lost 2 bases and 6 bases respectively, with 10 bases between them. With respect to this clone: Its cognate antigen is unknown.

The chain recombines TRBV10-3 with TRBJ1-1; no clear D gene. The receptor comes from a human donor with non-small cell lung cancer who had a complete response to radiotherapy plus ipilimumab. The source material was peripheral blood, sampled from a patient treated with radiotherapy plus ipilimumab. The DNA for the CDR3 is TGTGCCATCAGTGAGACAAAATCGGCTGAAGCTTTCTTT. This codes for CAISETKSAEAFF.